The present T cell receptor beta chain was sequenced within a study of vaccination and CD4 T cells after COVID-19. The Oncomine TCR Beta short-read assay was what sequenced the DNA obtained from cultured CD4+ T cells. TCRdb fed the PCR reads into MiXCR, producing one record per CDR3 protein. In the table there are over 14,000 distinct CDR3 sequences, 51% of which are singletons. Germline V gives CDR1 DFQATT, CDR2 SNEGSKA (reference sequence). The CDR3 has 14 amino acids. The V end lost 1 base, the J end lost 2 bases, and 11 bases lay between the germline ends. A note on this clonotype: What it binds is unknown.

Treatment: roughly 11-day PBMC culture with coronavirus spike peptide pools or control peptides (ViraFEST assay). This chain connects TRBV20-1 to TRBJ1-1; D call uncertain. This clonotype was sampled from a human donor who had recovered from COVID-19. Sequencing was performed on CD4+ T cells from blood, cultured in vitro. CDR3 loop: CSARAEDANTEAFF. The CDR3 DNA reads as TGCAGTGCTAGAGCGGAGGACGCCAACACTGAAGCTTTCTTT.